These 12 T cell receptor beta chains share one sample of origin, sequenced in a study of T cell changes during pregnancy in multiple sclerosis. The data were produced by immunoSEQ multiplex PCR, yet TCRdb's version contains in-frame clones alone and is incomplete. Of just under 80,000 clones in the sample, over 80% are singletons; the top ten hold 1%. The specimen was peripheral blood, collected in the first trimester of pregnancy. The source is a female donor with multiple sclerosis, enrolled in a pregnancy study.

Worth noting for this clone: The same CDR3 can be traced to other DNA sequences in this sample. V gene TRBV19 combines with J gene TRBJ1-1, with a weak D call TRBD1 (5 bases). The germline V gene encodes CDR1 LNHDA and CDR2 SQIVND (reference sequence). V lost 5 bases and J 3 bases, leaving 13 bases between the germline ends. The CDR3 is 14 residues long. DNA of the CDR3: TGTGCCAGTAGTTCTGACAGAACCTACACTGAAGCTTTCTTT. Its translation: CASSSDRTYTEAFF.

J is TRBJ1-1 and V is TRBV5-4, with D possibly TRBD1 on 6 matching bases. Germline V CDR1 and CDR2: SGHNT, YYREEE (reference sequence). This CDR3 is 13 amino acids long. V was pared by 4 bases and J by 1 base, with 8 bases between. The DNA of the CDR3 is TGTGCCAGCAGCACGGGACAGAACACTGAAGCTTTCTTT. As protein: CASSTGQNTEAFF.

The chain is built from TRBV7-3 and TRBJ1-1; D is unresolved. Germline V lookup: CDR1 SGHTA, CDR2 FQGTGA. V was cut by 6 bases and J by 8 bases, with 19 bases left in between. This CDR3 region has 14 residues. The CDR3 sequence is CASRSDGFLGEAFF. CDR3 DNA sequence: TGTGCCAGCAGGTCAGACGGATTCCTCGGGGAAGCTTTCTTT.

This chain uses TRBV5-1 with TRBJ2-2, with D possibly TRBD2 on 6 matching bases. The germline CDR1 and CDR2 sequences are SGHRS and YFSETQ. The CDR3 covers 16 residues. Trimming took 1 base from V and 4 from J, leaving 14 bases between them. The CDR3 bases are TGCGCCAGCAGCTTGCGGGAGATCGCAAGCACCGGGGAGCTGTTTTTT. Amino acids: CASSLREIASTGELFF.

The chain uses TRBV18 and TRBJ1-5; D is possibly TRBD1 (5 bases). The germline CDR1 and CDR2 sequences are KGHSH and LQKENI. V lost 0 bases to trimming and J lost 5 bases, with 8 bases between them. The CDR3 sequence is 14 residues long. The CDR3, as DNA: TGTGCCAGCTCACCACCAGGGGATTATCAGCCCCAGCATTTT. Residues: CASSPPGDYQPQHF.

The chain is built from TRBV13 and TRBJ1-1, with 7 bases fitting TRBD1. V shed 0 bases and J 7 bases; nucleotides not matched to a gene: 2. Germline lookup yields CDR1 PRHDT and CDR2 FYEKMQ (reference sequence). The CDR3 extends over 13 amino acids. The CDR3 DNA follows: TGTGCCAGCAGCTTAGGCCAGGGGGGTGAAGCTTTCTTT. It translates to CASSLGQGGEAFF.

The gene calls are TRBV10-3 and TRBJ2-2, with TRBD1 as a possible D gene (5 bases). The germline CDR1 and CDR2 sequences are ENHRY and SYGVKD. The CDR3 spans 15 residues. Trimming removed 1 base at V and 1 base at J, with 7 bases between. The CDR3 reads CAISEFTGNTGELFF. The CDR3 DNA reads TGTGCCATCAGTGAGTTCACAGGGAACACCGGGGAGCTGTTTTTT.

The V and J genes are TRBV7-9 and TRBJ2-4; the match to TRBD1 covers 7 bases. This CDR3 contains 17 residues. Losses at the gene ends were 5 bases for V and 6 bases for J; bases not matched to a gene: 16. Germline CDR1 reads SEHNR; CDR2 reads FQNEAQ (reference sequence). Here the CDR3 DNA reads TGTGCCAGCAGCCATTCAGGGGGACAGATCATCGGAAACATTCAGTACTTC. Encoded protein: CASSHSGGQIIGNIQYF.

The chain carries TRBV30 and TRBJ1-5; perhaps TRBD1 as D (5 bases). The CDR3 totals 15 residues. Germline loops: CDR1 GTSNPN, CDR2 SVGIG (reference sequence). Trimming removed 1 base at V and 1 base at J, with 11 bases between. This CDR3 is CAWSDGAASNQPQHF. In DNA, the CDR3 is TGTGCCTGGAGTGATGGGGCAGCGAGCAATCAGCCCCAGCATTTT.

V is TRBV7-8 and J is TRBJ1-5, with D possibly TRBD1 on 5 matching bases. Germline V gene data show CDR1 as SGHVS and CDR2 as FQNEAQ. This CDR3 has 15 amino acids. With 2 bases removed from V and 4 bases from J, the gap between germline ends came to 12 bases. The CDR3, as DNA: TGTGCCAGCAGCTTATCTGACAGCACTAATCAGCCCCAGCATTTT. Translated: CASSLSDSTNQPQHF.

The chain employs TRBV28 and TRBJ1-5, with D perhaps TRBD1 (5 bases). V was cut by 2 bases and J by 0 bases, with 5 bases left in between. This CDR3 contains 14 residues. Per germline, CDR1 MDHEN and CDR2 SYDVKM. The chain's CDR3 is CASSLGHSNQPQHF. The DNA of the CDR3 is TGTGCCAGCAGTTTAGGACATAGCAATCAGCCCCAGCATTTT.

This chain joins TRBV2 and TRBJ2-2; 9 bases are shared with TRBD2. Germline V lookup: CDR1 SNHLY, CDR2 FYNNEI. V trimming: 6 bases; J trimming: 7 bases; junction bases outside the gene matches: 9. The CDR3 runs to 15 residues. CDR3 DNA: TGTGCCAGCAGACTAGTAGCGGGGGCGTACGGGGAGCTGTTTTTT. Protein product: CASRLVAGAYGELFF.